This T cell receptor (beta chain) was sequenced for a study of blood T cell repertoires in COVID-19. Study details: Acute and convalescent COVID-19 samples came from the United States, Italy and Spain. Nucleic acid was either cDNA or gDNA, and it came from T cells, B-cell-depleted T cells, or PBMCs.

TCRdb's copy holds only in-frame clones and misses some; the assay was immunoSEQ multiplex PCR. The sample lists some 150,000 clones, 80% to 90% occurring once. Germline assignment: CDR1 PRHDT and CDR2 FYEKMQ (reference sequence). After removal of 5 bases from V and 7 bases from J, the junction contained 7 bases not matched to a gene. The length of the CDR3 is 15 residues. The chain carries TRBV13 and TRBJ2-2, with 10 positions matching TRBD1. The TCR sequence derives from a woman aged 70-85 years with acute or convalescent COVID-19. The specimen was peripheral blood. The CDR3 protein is CASSVDRGLGGELFF. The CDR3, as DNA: TGTGCCAGCAGCGTCGACAGGGGGCTGGGCGGGGAGCTGTTTTTT.